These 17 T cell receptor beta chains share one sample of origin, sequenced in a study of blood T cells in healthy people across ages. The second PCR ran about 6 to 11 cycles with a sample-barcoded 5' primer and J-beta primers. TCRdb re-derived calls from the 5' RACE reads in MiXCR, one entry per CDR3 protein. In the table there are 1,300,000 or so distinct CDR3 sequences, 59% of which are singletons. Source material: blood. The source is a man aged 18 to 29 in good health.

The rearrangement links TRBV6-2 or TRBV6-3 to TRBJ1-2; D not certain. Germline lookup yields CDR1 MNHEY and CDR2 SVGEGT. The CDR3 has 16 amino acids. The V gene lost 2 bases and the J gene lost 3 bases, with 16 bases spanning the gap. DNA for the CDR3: TGTGCCAGCAGTTACACCCGGACGGGGTTTGACTATGGCTACACCTTC. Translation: CASSYTRTGFDYGYTF.

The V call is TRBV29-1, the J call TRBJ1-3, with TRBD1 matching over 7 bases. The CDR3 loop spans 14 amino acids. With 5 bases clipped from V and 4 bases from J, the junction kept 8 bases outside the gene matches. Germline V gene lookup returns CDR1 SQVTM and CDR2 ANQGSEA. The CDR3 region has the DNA TGCAGCGTTCAGGGGGAAATAGCAGGAAACACCATATATTTT. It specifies CSVQGEIAGNTIYF.

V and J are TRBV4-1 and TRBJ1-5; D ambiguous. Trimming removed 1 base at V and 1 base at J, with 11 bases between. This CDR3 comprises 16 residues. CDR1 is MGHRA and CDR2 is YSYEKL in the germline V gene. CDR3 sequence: CASSQGPASSNQPQHF. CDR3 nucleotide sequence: TGCGCCAGCAGCCAAGGCCCGGCTTCGAGCAATCAGCCCCAGCATTTT.

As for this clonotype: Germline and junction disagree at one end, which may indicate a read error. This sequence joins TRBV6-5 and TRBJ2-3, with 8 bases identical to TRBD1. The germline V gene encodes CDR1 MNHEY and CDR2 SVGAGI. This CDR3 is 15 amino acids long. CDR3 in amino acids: CASSYRGDSTDTQYF. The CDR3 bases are TGTGCCAGTAGTTACAGGGGGGATAGCACAGATACGCAGTATTTT.

The CDR3 region has the DNA TGTGCCAGCAGCCAAGGTCCCCCTCAAGGAGAGACCCAGTACTTC. It is translated as CASSQGPPQGETQYF. This chain links TRBV3-1 with TRBJ2-5; D uncertain. V lost 1 base to trimming and J lost 4 bases, with 13 bases between them. The germline CDR1 and CDR2 sequences are LGHDT and YNNKEL (reference sequence). The CDR3 covers 15 residues.

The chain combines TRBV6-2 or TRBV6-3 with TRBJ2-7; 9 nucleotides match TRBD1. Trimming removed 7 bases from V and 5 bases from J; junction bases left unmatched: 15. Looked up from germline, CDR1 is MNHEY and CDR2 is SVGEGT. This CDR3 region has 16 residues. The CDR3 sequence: CASTQLSRDRDHEQYF. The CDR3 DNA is TGTGCCAGCACCCAACTGTCCCGGGACAGGGACCACGAGCAGTACTTC.

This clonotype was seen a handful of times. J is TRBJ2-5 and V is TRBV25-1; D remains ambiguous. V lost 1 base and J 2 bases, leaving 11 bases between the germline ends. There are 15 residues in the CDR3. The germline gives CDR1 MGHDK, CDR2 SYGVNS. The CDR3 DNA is TGTGCCAGCAGTGAATCGATGGCAGCACAAGAGACCCAGTACTTC. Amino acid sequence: CASSESMAAQETQYF.

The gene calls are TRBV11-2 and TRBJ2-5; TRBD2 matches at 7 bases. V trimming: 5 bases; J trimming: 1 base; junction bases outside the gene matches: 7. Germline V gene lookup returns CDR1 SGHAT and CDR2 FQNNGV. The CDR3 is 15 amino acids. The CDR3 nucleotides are TGTGCCAGCAGCGTTTTGCGGGGGACCCAAGAGACCCAGTACTTC. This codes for CASSVLRGTQETQYF.

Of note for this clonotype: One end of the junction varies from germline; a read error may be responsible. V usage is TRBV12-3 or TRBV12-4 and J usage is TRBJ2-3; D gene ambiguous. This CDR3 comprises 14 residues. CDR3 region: CVSSLHLSKDTQYF. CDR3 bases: TGTGTCAGCAGCCTCCATCTTAGTAAAGATACGCAGTATTTT.

As DNA, the CDR3 is TGTGCCAGCAGCTCCCCAACCGATACCTACGAGCAGTACTTC. Residues: CASSSPTDTYEQYF. The chain carries TRBV7-9 and TRBJ2-7; D remains unclear. Germline assignment: CDR1 SEHNR and CDR2 FQNEAQ (reference sequence). Trimming stripped 4 bases from V and 2 bases from J, with 12 bases between. This CDR3 has 14 residues. The variable domain in full, completed from reference TRBV7-9 and TRBJ2-7, reads DTGVSQNPRHKITKRGQNVTFRCDPISEHNRLYWYRQTLGQGPEFLTYFQNEAQLEKSRLLSDRFSAERPKGSFSTLEIQRTEQGDSAMYLCASSSPTDTYEQYFGPGTRLTVT.

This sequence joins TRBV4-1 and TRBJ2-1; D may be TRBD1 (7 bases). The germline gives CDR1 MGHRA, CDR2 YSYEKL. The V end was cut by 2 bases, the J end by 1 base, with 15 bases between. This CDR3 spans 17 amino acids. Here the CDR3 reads CASSQQIRGESYNEQFF. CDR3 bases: TGCGCCAGCAGCCAACAGATCAGGGGGGAGTCCTACAATGAGCAGTTCTTC.

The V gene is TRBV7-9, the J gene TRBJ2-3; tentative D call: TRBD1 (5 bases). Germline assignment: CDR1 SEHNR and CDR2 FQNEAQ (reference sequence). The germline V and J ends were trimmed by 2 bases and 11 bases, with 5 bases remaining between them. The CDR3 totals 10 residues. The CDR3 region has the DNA TGTGCCAGCAGCTTACAGGGGCAGTATTTT. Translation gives CASSLQGQYF.

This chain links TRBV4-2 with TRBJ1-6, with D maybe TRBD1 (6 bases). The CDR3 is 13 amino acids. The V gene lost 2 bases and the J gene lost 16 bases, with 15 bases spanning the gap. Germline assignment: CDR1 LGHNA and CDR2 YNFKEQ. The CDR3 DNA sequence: TGTGCCAGCAGCCAACGACAAGGGCAGGGGCTCCACTTT. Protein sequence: CASSQRQGQGLHF.

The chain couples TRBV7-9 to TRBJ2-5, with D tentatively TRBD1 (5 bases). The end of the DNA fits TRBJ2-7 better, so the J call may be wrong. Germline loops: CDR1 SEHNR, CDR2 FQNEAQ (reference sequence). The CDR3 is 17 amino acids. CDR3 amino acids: CASSLASTKDNSYEQYF. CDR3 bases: TGTGCCAGCAGCTTAGCATCAACCAAGGACAACTCCTACGAGCAGTACTTC.

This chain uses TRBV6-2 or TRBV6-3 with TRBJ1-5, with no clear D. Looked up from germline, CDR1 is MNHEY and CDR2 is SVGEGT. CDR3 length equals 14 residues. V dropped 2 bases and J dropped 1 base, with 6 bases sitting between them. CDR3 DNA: TGTGCCAGCAGTTACGTTCAGAGCAATCAGCCCCAGCATTTT. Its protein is CASSYVQSNQPQHF.

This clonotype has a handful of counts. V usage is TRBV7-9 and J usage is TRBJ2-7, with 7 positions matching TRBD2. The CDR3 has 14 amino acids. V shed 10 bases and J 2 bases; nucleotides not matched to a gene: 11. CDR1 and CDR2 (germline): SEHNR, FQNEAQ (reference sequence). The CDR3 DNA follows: TGTGCCACCCCTGAAAGGCGGGAGCCCTACGAGCAGTACTTC. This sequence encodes CATPERREPYEQYF.

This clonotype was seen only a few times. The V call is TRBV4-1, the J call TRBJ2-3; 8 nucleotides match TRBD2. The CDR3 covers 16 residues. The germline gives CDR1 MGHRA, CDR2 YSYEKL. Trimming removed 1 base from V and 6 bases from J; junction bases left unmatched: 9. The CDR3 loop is CASSQGPSGLMDTQYF. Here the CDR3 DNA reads TGCGCCAGCAGCCAAGGACCTAGCGGGCTCATGGATACGCAGTATTTT.